The next 9 T cell receptor beta chains were all read from a single sample in a study of blood T cell repertoires in COVID-19. Repertoires were generated with immunoSEQ multiplex PCR, while TCRdb's copy carries only in-frame clones and drops some. The sample carries roughly 160,000 clones, 70% to 85% recorded once. The sequencing input was peripheral blood. Every receptor here comes from a man older than 75 with COVID-19, enrolled during active disease.

This sequence joins TRBV5-1 and TRBJ2-5; 8 bases fit TRBD1. V was clipped by 0 bases and J by 4 bases; unmatched bases: 5. Germline V gives CDR1 SGHRS, CDR2 YFSETQ. CDR3 size: 15 residues. The CDR3 spells CASSLERTGLETQYF. The CDR3 region has the DNA TGCGCCAGCAGCTTGGAACGGACAGGGTTAGAGACCCAGTACTTC.

The genes are TRBV20-1 and TRBJ2-1; 7 bases align to TRBD1. This CDR3 has 11 residues. V lost 6 bases and J lost 6; bases outside the gene matches: 2. The germline CDR1 and CDR2 sequences are DFQATT and SNEGSKA (reference sequence). The CDR3, as DNA: TGCAGTGCCCAGGGGGTCAATGAGCAGTTCTTC. Translation gives CSAQGVNEQFF.

The CDR3 DNA reads as TGTGCCAGCAGGGGGGACAGGAACAATGAGCAGTTCTTC. This codes for CASRGDRNNEQFF. This chain joins TRBV6-5 and TRBJ2-1; 8 bases are a match to TRBD1. J lost 5 bases, V lost 6 bases, and 3 bases had no gene match. This CDR3 spans 13 amino acids. Germline CDR1 and CDR2: MNHEY and SVGAGI.

The chain is built from TRBV7-8 and TRBJ2-5; D not resolved. The CDR3 totals 16 residues. Per the germline V gene, CDR1 is SGHVS and CDR2 is FQNEAQ. Deletions cut 6 bases from V and 2 bases from J, with 19 bases between. CDR3: CASSIGTGYPQETQYF. CDR3 nucleotides: TGTGCCAGCAGTATAGGCACCGGGTATCCTCAAGAGACCCAGTACTTC.

This clone was detected many times. The chain links TRBV7-9 to TRBJ2-3; D perhaps matches TRBD2 (6 bases). The CDR3 length is 16 residues. Deletions cut 5 bases from V and 1 base from J, with 16 bases between. The germline CDR1 and CDR2 sequences are SEHNR and FQNEAQ (reference sequence). The CDR3, as DNA: TGTGCCAGCAGCCTAGGGACTTACCCCGGCACAGATACGCAGTATTTT. This codes for CASSLGTYPGTDTQYF.

This clone was picked up one time. The rearrangement uses TRBV2 and TRBJ1-5, with 10 bases that match TRBD1. This CDR3 has 16 amino acids. Per the germline V gene, CDR1 is SNHLY and CDR2 is FYNNEI. V lost 6 bases to trimming and J lost 2 bases; unmatched junction nucleotides: 7. The CDR3 DNA is TGTGCCAGCAGAAAAAGGACAGGGGGTGGCAATCAGCCCCAGCATTTT. Protein sequence: CASRKRTGGGNQPQHF. The full variable domain, its missing parts supplied by reference TRBV2 and TRBJ1-5, is EPEVTQTPSHQVTQMGQEVILRCVPISNHLYFYWYRQILGQKVEFLVSFYNNEISEKSEIFDDQFSVERPDGSNFTLKIRSTKLEDSAMYFCASRKRTGGGNQPQHFGDGTRLSIL.

The chain links TRBV29-1 to TRBJ2-1, with TRBD2 matching 12 bases. Germline CDR1 and CDR2: SQVTM and ANQGSEA. V lost 6 bases, J lost 1 base, and 7 bases stayed unmatched. The CDR3 covers 16 residues. The CDR3 is CSVDGLAGISYNEQFF. Written as DNA, the CDR3 is TGCAGCGTAGACGGACTAGCGGGGATATCCTACAATGAGCAGTTCTTC.

This clone was counted only a few times. This chain connects TRBV3-1 (or the pseudogene TRBV3-2) to TRBJ2-2, with 16 bases matching TRBD2. Germline assignment: CDR1 LGHDT and CDR2 YNNKEL (reference sequence). The V and J ends lost 3 bases and 1 base, in that order; junction bases with no gene match: 5. This CDR3 has 19 residues. CDR3 amino acids: CASSHRGTSGGVNTGELFF. Here the CDR3 DNA reads TGTGCCAGCAGCCACCGCGGGACTAGCGGGGGGGTGAACACCGGGGAGCTGTTTTTT.

The rearrangement uses TRBV3-1 (or the pseudogene TRBV3-2) and TRBJ2-5; D might be TRBD2 (5 bases). The germline V and J ends were trimmed by 1 base and 7 bases, with 16 bases remaining between them. Germline V gives CDR1 LGHDT, CDR2 YNNKEL (reference sequence). The CDR3 is made up of 15 amino acids. The CDR3 loop reads CASSQVEKRMGTQYF. Here the CDR3 DNA reads TGTGCCAGCAGCCAAGTCGAGAAGCGGATGGGGACCCAGTACTTC.